These T cell receptor beta chains were read from a single sample in a study of CD8 T cells in Susac syndrome. Each CDR3 protein is one row after TCRdb ran MiXCR on the immunoSEQ multiplex PCR reads. The sample holds about 120,000 distinct CDR3 sequences, around 96% seen once. The sequencing sample was made of CD8+ T cells from PBMCs. These receptors originate from a human donor with Susac syndrome. Both conserved end residues are part of each CDR3. The order of the fields is clone size, D gene, V gene, CDR3 length, J gene, CDR3 DNA, CDR3 protein. The D gene is left open where the match is weak. Expanded clones are given a class, and other clones once, few, many or no size at all.

clone_size: NA
d_call: NA
v_call: TRBV5-6
cdr3_length: 15
j_call: TRBJ2-1
cdr3_nt: TGTGCCAGCAGCGTCGTAATAGCGGACTACAATGAGCAGTTCTTC
cdr3_aa: CASSVVIADYNEQFF

clone_size: NA
d_call: TRBD1
v_call: TRBV5-4
cdr3_length: 16
j_call: TRBJ1-2
cdr3_nt: TGTGCCAGCAGCTTGGCCCCAGGGGGAACAGTCTATGGCTACACCTTC
cdr3_aa: CASSLAPGGTVYGYTF

clone_size: NA
d_call: TRBD1
v_call: TRBV9
cdr3_length: 14
j_call: TRBJ1-3
cdr3_nt: TGTGCCAGCAGCGTAACAGGGGGTGCAAACACCATATATTTT
cdr3_aa: CASSVTGGANTIYF

clone_size: once
d_call: NA
v_call: TRBV27
cdr3_length: 13
j_call: TRBJ1-1
cdr3_nt: TGTGCCAGCAGTTTATCGACAGCGGCTGAAGCTTTCTTT
cdr3_aa: CASSLSTAAEAFF

clone_size: NA
d_call: NA
v_call: TRBV7-8
cdr3_length: 20
j_call: TRBJ2-6
cdr3_nt: TGTGCCAGCAGCTTAGCCTCTTCCGCACAGGGTCCGGGAGGGGCCAACGTCCTGACTTTC
cdr3_aa: CASSLASSAQGPGGANVLTF

clone_size: NA
d_call: TRBD2
v_call: TRBV20-1
cdr3_length: 16
j_call: TRBJ2-1
cdr3_nt: TGCAGTGCTAGAGATCGATATCACGGGGGGACCAATGAGCAGTTCTTC
cdr3_aa: CSARDRYHGGTNEQFF

clone_size: NA
d_call: NA
v_call: TRBV12-3/TRBV12-4
cdr3_length: 15
j_call: TRBJ1-1
cdr3_nt: TGTGCCAGCAGTTTTTCCGGCGATCAGAACACTGAAGCTTTCTTT
cdr3_aa: CASSFSGDQNTEAFF

clone_size: NA
d_call: TRBD1
v_call: TRBV20-1
cdr3_length: 11
j_call: TRBJ1-1
cdr3_nt: TGCAGTGCCAGGACAGGTTTTGAAGCTTTCTTT
cdr3_aa: CSARTGFEAFF

clone_size: NA
d_call: NA
v_call: TRBV20-1
cdr3_length: 15
j_call: TRBJ2-7
cdr3_nt: TGCAGTGCTAGAGAACTGGGCGGGGTTACCTACGAGCAGTACTTC
cdr3_aa: CSARELGGVTYEQYF

clone_size: NA
d_call: NA
v_call: TRBV12-3/TRBV12-4
cdr3_length: 14
j_call: TRBJ1-6
cdr3_nt: TGTGCCAGCAGGATTGGGGGGTCGGATTCACCCCTCCACTTT
cdr3_aa: CASRIGGSDSPLHF

clone_size: once
d_call: NA
v_call: TRBV11-1
cdr3_length: 15
j_call: TRBJ2-3
cdr3_nt: TGTGCCAGCAGCCTATCGCAGGCGAGCACAGATACGCAGTATTTT
cdr3_aa: CASSLSQASTDTQYF

clone_size: NA
d_call: TRBD1
v_call: TRBV11-2
cdr3_length: 17
j_call: TRBJ2-1
cdr3_nt: TGTGCCAGCAGCTCCCCAGGGGGGACAGGGGAATTCGATGAGCAGTTCTTC
cdr3_aa: CASSSPGGTGEFDEQFF

clone_size: NA
d_call: NA
v_call: TRBV12-5
cdr3_length: 14
j_call: TRBJ1-5
cdr3_nt: TGTGCTAGTGCGGTGGCGATGGGCAATCAGCCCCAGCATTTT
cdr3_aa: CASAVAMGNQPQHF

clone_size: NA
d_call: NA
v_call: TRBV7-9
cdr3_length: 13
j_call: TRBJ2-2
cdr3_nt: TGTGCCAGCAGCCCCCACCGCACCGGGGAGCTGTTTTTT
cdr3_aa: CASSPHRTGELFF

clone_size: NA
d_call: NA
v_call: TRBV19
cdr3_length: 14
j_call: TRBJ2-1
cdr3_nt: TGTGCCAGTAGTATGTGGGCAGACTACAATGAGCAGTTCTTC
cdr3_aa: CASSMWADYNEQFF

clone_size: NA
d_call: NA
v_call: TRBV7-9
cdr3_length: 14
j_call: TRBJ1-2
cdr3_nt: TGTGCCAGCAGTGGGAGTGGAGCTAACTATGGCTACACCTTC
cdr3_aa: CASSGSGANYGYTF